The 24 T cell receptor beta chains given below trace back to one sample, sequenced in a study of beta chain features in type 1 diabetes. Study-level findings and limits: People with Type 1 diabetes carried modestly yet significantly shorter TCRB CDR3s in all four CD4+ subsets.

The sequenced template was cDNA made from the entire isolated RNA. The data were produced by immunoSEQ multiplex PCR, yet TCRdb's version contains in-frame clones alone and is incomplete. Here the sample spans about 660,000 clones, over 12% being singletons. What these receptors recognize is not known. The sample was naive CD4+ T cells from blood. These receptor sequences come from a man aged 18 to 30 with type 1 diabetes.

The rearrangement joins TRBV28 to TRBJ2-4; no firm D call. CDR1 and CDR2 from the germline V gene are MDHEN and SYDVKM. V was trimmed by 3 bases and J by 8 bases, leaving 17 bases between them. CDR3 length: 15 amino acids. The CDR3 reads CASSFPDRMGDIQYF. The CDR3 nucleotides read TGTGCCAGCAGTTTTCCGGACCGGATGGGTGACATTCAGTACTTC.

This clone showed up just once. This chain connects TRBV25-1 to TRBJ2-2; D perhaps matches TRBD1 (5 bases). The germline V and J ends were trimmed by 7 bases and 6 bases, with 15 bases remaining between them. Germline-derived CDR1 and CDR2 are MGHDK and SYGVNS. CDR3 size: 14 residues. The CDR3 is CASISQGSPGELFF. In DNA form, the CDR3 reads TGTGCCAGCATCTCTCAGGGATCCCCCGGGGAGCTGTTTTTT.

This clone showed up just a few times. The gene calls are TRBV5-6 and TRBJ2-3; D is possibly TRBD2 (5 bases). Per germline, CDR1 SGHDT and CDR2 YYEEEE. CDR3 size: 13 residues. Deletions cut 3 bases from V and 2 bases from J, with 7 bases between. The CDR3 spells CASSYGDTDTQYF. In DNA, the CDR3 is TGTGCCAGCAGCTACGGGGACACAGATACGCAGTATTTT.

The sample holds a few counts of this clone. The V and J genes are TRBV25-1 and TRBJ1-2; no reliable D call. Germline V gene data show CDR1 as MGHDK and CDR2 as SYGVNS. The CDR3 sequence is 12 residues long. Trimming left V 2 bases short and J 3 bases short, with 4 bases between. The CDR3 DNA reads TGTGCCAGCAGTGAACTGGACTATGGCTACACCTTC. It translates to CASSELDYGYTF.

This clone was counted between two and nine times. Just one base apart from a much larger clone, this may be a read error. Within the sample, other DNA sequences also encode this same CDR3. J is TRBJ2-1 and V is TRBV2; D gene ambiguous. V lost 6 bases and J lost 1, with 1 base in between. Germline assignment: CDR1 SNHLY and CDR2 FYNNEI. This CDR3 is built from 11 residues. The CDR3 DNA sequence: TGTGCCAGCAGGTCCTACAATGAGCAGTTCTTC. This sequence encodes CASRSYNEQFF.

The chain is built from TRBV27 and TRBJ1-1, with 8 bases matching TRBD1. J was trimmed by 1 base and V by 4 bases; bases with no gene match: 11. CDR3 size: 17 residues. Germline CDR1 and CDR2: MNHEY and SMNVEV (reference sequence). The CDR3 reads CASSSLLTGAKNTEAFF. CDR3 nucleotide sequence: TGTGCCAGCAGTTCCCTCCTGACAGGGGCCAAGAACACTGAAGCTTTCTTT.

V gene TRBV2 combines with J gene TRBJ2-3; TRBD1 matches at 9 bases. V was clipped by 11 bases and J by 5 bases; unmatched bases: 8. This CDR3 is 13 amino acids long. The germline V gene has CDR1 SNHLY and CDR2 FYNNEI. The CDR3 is CAGLQGARDTQYF. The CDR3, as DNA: TGTGCCGGCCTACAGGGGGCAAGAGATACGCAGTATTTT. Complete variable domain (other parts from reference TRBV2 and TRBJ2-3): EPEVTQTPSHQVTQMGQEVILRCVPISNHLYFYWYRQILGQKVEFLVSFYNNEISEKSEIFDDQFSVERPDGSNFTLKIRSTKLEDSAMYFCAGLQGARDTQYFGPGTRLTVL.

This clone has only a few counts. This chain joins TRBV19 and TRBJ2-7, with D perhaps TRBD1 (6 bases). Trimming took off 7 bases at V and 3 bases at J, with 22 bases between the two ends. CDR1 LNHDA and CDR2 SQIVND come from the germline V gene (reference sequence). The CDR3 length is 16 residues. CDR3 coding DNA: TGTGCCAGTACCAAATGGACAGTTCATGGGGTCTACGAGCAGTACTTC. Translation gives CASTKWTVHGVYEQYF.

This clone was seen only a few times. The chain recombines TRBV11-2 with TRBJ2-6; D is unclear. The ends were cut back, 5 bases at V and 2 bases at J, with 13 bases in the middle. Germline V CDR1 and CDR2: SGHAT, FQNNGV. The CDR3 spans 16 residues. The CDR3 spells CASSTRPRTGANVLTF. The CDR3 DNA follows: TGTGCCAGCAGCACGCGCCCGCGAACTGGGGCCAACGTCCTGACTTTC.

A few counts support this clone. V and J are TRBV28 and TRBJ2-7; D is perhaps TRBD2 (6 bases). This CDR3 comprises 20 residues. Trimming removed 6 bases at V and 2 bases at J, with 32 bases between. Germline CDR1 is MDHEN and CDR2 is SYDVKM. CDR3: CASSLPPEIGLGGIAYEQYF. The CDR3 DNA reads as TGTGCCAGCAGCTTACCTCCCGAGATTGGACTTGGGGGGATAGCCTACGAGCAGTACTTC. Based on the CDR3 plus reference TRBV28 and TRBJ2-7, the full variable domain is DVKVTQSSRYLVKRTGEKVFLECVQDMDHENMFWYRQDPGLGLRLIYFSYDVKMKEKGDIPEGYSVSREKKERFSLILESASTNQTSMYLCASSLPPEIGLGGIAYEQYFGPGTRLTVT.

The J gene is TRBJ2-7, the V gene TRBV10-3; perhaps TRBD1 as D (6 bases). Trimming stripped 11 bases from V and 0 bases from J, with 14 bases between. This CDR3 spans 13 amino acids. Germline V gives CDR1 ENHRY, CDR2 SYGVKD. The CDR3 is CAVSRDNSYEQYF. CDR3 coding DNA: TGTGCCGTATCCCGGGACAACTCCTACGAGCAGTACTTC.

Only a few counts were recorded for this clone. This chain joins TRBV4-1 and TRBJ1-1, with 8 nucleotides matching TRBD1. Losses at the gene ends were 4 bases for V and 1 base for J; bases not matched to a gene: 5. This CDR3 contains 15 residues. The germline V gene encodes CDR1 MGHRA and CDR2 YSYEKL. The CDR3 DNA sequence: TGCGCCAGCAGCCTACAGGACAGGGAGAACACTGAAGCTTTCTTT. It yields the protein CASSLQDRENTEAFF.

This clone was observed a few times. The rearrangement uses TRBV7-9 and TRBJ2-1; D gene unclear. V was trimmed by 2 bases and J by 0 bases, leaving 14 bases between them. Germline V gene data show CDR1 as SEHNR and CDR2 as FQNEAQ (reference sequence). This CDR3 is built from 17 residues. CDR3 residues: CASSLWPGFRSYNEQFF. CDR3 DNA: TGTGCCAGCAGCTTATGGCCCGGGTTTCGCTCCTACAATGAGCAGTTCTTC.

This CDR3 reads CASGGLWGAKNIQYF. CDR3 in DNA: TGTGCCAGCGGAGGGTTATGGGGGGCCAAAAACATTCAGTACTTC. The chain has TRBV6-1 and TRBJ2-4, with D possibly TRBD2 on 6 matching bases. V was clipped by 8 bases and J by 1 base, with 15 bases between them. CDR1 is MNHNS and CDR2 is SASEGT in the germline V gene. The CDR3 is made up of 15 amino acids.

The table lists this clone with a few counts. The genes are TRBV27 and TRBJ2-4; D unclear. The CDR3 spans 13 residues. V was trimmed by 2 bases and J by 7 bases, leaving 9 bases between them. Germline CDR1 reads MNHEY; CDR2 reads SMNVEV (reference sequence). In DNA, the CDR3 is TGTGCCAGCAGTTTAACAAATAGGAACATTCAGTACTTC. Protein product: CASSLTNRNIQYF.

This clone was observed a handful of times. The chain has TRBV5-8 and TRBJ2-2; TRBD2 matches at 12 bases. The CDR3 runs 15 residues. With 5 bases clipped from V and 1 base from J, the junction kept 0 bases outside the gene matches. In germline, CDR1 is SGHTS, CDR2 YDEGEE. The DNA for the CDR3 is TGTGCCAGCAGGGGACTAGCGGGGAACACCGGGGAGCTGTTTTTT. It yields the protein CASRGLAGNTGELFF.

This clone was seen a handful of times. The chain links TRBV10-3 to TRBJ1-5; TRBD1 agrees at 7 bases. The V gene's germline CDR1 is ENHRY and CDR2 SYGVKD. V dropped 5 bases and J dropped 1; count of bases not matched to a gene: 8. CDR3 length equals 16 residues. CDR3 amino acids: CAISTQGTQSNQPQHF. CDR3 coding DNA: TGTGCCATCAGTACACAGGGGACCCAGAGCAATCAGCCCCAGCATTTT.

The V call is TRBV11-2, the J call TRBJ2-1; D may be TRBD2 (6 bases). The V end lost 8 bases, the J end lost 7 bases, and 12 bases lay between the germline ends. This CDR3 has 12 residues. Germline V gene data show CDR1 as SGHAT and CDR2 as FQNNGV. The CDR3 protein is CASFGTSNEQFF. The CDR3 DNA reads TGTGCCAGCTTCGGGACTTCAAATGAGCAGTTCTTC.

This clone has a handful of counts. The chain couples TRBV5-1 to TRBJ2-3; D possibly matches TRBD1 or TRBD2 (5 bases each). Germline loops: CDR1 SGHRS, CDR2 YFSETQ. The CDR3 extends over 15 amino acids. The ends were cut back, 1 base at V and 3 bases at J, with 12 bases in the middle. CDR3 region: CASSLYQGATDTQYF. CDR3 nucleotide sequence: TGCGCCAGCAGCTTGTACCAGGGAGCAACAGATACGCAGTATTTT.

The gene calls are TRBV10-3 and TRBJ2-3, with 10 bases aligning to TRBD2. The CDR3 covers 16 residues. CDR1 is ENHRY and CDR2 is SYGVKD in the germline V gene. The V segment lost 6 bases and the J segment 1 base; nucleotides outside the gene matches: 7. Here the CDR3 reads CAISRTAGGGTDTQYF. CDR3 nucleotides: TGTGCCATCAGCAGAACAGCGGGGGGGGGCACAGATACGCAGTATTTT.

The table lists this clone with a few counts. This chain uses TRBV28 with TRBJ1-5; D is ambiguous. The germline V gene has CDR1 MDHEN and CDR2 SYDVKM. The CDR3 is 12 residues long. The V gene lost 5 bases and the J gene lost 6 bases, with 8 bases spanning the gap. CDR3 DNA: TGTGCCAGCAGTCCTCCTATTCAGCCCCAGCATTTT. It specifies CASSPPIQPQHF.

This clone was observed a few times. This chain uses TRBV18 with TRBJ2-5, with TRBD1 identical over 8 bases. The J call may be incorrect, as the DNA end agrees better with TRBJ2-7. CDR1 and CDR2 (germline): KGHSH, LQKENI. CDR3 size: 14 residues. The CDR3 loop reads CASSPLGQGYEQYF. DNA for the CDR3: TGTGCCAGCTCACCACTTGGACAGGGCTACGAGCAGTACTTC.

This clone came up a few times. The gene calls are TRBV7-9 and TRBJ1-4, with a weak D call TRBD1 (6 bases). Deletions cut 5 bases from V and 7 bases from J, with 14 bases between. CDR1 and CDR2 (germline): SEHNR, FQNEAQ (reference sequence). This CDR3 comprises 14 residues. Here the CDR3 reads CASSPQGLGEKLFF. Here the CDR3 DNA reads TGTGCCAGCAGCCCTCAGGGGCTTGGTGAAAAACTGTTTTTT.

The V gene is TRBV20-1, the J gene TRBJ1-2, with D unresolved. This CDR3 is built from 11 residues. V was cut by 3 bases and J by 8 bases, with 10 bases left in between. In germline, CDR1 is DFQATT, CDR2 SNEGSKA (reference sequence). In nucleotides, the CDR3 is TGCAGTGCTAGGTCGGGGATGGGCTACACCTTC. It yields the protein CSARSGMGYTF.